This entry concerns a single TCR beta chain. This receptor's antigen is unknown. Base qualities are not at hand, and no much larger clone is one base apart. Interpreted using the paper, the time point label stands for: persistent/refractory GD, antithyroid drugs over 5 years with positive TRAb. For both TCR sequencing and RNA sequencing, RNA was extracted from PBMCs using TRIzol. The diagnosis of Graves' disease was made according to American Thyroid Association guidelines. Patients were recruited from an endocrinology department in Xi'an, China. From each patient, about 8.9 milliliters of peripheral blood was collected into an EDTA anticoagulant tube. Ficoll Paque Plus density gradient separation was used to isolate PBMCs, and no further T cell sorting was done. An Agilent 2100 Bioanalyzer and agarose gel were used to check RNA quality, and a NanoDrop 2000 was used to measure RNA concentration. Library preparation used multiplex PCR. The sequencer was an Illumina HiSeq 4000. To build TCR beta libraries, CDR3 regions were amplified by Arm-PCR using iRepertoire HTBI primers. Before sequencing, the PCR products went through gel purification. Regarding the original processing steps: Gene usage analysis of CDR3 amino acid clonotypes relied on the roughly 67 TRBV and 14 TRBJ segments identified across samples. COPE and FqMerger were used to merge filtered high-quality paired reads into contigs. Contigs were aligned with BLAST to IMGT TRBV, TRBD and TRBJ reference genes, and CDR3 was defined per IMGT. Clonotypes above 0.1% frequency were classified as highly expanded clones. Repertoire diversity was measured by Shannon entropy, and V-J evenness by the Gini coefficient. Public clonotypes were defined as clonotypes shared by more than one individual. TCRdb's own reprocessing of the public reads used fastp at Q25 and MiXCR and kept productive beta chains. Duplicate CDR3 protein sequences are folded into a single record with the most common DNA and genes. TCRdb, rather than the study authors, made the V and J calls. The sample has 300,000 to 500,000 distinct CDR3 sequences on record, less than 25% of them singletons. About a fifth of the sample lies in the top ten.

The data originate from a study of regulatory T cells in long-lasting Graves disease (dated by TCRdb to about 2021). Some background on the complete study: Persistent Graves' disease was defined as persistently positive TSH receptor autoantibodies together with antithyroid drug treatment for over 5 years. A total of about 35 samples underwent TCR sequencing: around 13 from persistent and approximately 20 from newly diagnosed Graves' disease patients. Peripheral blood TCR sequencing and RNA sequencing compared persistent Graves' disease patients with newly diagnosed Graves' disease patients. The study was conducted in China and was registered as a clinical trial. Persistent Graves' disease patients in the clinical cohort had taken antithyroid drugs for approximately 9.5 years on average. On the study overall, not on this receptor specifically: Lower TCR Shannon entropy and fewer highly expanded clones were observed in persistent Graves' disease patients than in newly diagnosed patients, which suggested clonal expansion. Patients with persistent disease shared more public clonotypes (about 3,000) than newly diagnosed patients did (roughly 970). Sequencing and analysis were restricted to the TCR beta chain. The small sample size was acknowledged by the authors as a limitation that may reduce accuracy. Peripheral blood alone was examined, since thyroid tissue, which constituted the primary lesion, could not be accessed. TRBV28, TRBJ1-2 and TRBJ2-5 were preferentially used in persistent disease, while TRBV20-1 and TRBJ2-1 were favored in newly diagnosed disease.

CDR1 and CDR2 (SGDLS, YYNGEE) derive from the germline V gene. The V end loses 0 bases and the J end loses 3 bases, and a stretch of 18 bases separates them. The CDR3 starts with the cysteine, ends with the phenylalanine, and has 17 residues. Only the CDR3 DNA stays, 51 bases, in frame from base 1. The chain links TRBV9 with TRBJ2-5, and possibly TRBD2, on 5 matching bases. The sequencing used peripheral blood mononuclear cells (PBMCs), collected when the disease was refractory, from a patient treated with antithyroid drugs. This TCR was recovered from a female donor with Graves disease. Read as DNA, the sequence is TGTGCCAGCAGCGTAGATCCACCCCCGGGAACGAAAGAGACCCAGTACTTC. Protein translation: CASSVDPPPGTKETQYF.